Shown below are 18 T cell receptor beta chains from a single sample sequenced in a study of T cell clonality in common variable immunodeficiency. The data were produced by immunoSEQ multiplex PCR, yet TCRdb's version contains in-frame clones alone and is incomplete. The repertoire consists of around 39,000 clones, none detected only once. Sequenced sample: peripheral blood mononuclear cells. These receptors all stem from a person aged 18 to 70 in good health.

This clone was found a few times. Read sequence stops 3 residues before the CDR3 end, and the germline J gene provides the missing end. The rearrangement joins TRBV7-6 to TRBJ2-5; tentative D call: TRBD2 (6 bases). Germline loops: CDR1 SGHVS, CDR2 FNYEAQ. The germline V and J ends were trimmed by 3 bases and 4 bases, with 15 bases remaining between them. This CDR3 contains 15 residues. The CDR3 is CASSFLGGEGETQYF. Partial CDR3 DNA: TGTGCCAGCAGCTTTTTGGGGGGAGAGGGAGAGACC.

As to this clone: The read ends 3 residues before the CDR3 terminus; that terminus is restored from the germline J gene. The gene calls are TRBV10-1 and TRBJ2-7; the match to TRBD2 covers 7 bases. The V segment lost 2 bases and the J segment 1 base; nucleotides outside the gene matches: 5. Looked up from germline, CDR1 is WNHNN and CDR2 is SYGVQD (reference sequence). This CDR3 region has 15 residues. The part of the CDR3 DNA that was read is TGCGCCAGCAGTGAGCTGCCAGCGGGGTCCTACGAG. This sequence encodes CASSELPAGSYE. The whole CDR3 reads CASSELPAGSYEQYF.

This clone is medium-sized by share. The sequenced CDR3 bases are TGCAGTGCTAGGCCCCTAGCGGGTATAGGACAAGAGACC. This sequence encodes CSARPLAGIGQET. The full CDR3 reads CSARPLAGIGQETQYF. The J gene is TRBJ2-5, the V gene TRBV20-1, with TRBD2 identical over 8 bases. From the germline J gene comes the end of the CDR3, since the read stops 3 residues before it. V lost 3 bases to trimming and J lost 2 bases; unmatched junction nucleotides: 11. Germline lookup yields CDR1 DFQATT and CDR2 SNEGSKA (reference sequence). This CDR3 contains 16 residues.

Note on this clone: The read terminates 3 residues ahead of where the CDR3 ends, so the germline J gene completes it. The V gene is TRBV19, the J gene TRBJ2-5, with 14 bases lining up with TRBD2. This CDR3 contains 17 residues. The V gene's germline CDR1 is LNHDA and CDR2 SQIVND (reference sequence). The junction had 9 bases not matched to a gene; V was cut back by 6 bases and J by 3 bases. The CDR3 reads CASSPHPGLAGEETQYF. The covered CDR3 bases are TGTGCCAGTAGCCCCCACCCGGGACTAGCGGGAGAAGAGACC.

This clone was seen only a few times. The read is 3 residues too short to cover the CDR3 end, so that end is filled in from the germline J gene. The rearrangement links TRBV19 to TRBJ1-3, with 10 bases identical to TRBD1. The CDR3 has 16 amino acids. CDR1 is LNHDA, CDR2 SQIVND, per germline (reference sequence). V gave up 4 bases and J gave up 1 base; unmatched junction bases: 4. The sequenced part of the CDR3 DNA is TGTGCCAGTAGTAGTCGACAGGGGGCTTCTGGAAACACC. This codes for CASSSRQGASGNT. In full, the CDR3 reads CASSSRQGASGNTIYF.

With respect to this clone: The CDR3 end falls 3 residues outside the read, so it is completed with the germline J gene. The chain has TRBV5-1 and TRBJ2-3, with 14 bases fitting TRBD2. Trimming took 3 bases from V and 5 from J; bases not matched to a gene: 5. The V gene's germline CDR1 is SGHRS and CDR2 YFSETQ. The CDR3 is 16 amino acids. Here the CDR3 reads CASSWGLAGVGDTQYF. The CDR3 DNA, read in part, is TGCGCCAGCAGCTGGGGACTAGCGGGGGTAGGAGATACG.

In this sample, this clone turned up many times. The read falls 3 residues short of the CDR3 end, and the missing part is taken from the germline J gene. The chain recombines TRBV5-1 with TRBJ1-2, with TRBD1 as a possible D gene (6 bases). V lost 3 bases to trimming and J lost 4 bases, with 16 bases between them. The length of the CDR3 is 15 residues. Germline CDR1 is SGHRS and CDR2 is YFSETQ. The sequenced part of the CDR3 DNA is TGCGCCAGCAGCTCTATAACAGGGTACCTCTATGGC. This codes for CASSSITGYLYG. The CDR3 as a whole reads CASSSITGYLYGYTF.

Many counts were recorded for this clone. The read stops 3 residues short of the end of the CDR3; the missing end is completed from the germline J gene. This rearrangement joins TRBV24-1 to TRBJ2-5; D perhaps matches TRBD1 (6 bases). Germline V gene lookup returns CDR1 KGHDR and CDR2 SFDVKD. The germline V and J ends were trimmed by 9 bases and 4 bases, with 17 bases remaining between them. The CDR3 is 14 amino acids. The sequenced part of the CDR3 DNA is TGTGCCACCTCCAAGAAGGGGGTACGAGAGACC. This translates into CATSKKGVRET. In full, the CDR3 reads CATSKKGVRETQYF.

There are many counts of this clone. The read comes to an end 3 residues before the CDR3 does, leaving the germline J gene to fill in the end. This chain links TRBV4-2 with TRBJ2-5; 12 nucleotides match TRBD2. Germline V gene data show CDR1 as LGHNA and CDR2 as YNFKEQ. J gave up 4 bases and V 3 bases, and 6 bases lay outside the gene matches. This CDR3 comprises 16 residues. The covered CDR3 bases are TGTGCCAGCAGCCAGGGGGCTAGCGGGGGGGCAGAGACC. Translated: CASSQGASGGAET. The entire CDR3 is CASSQGASGGAETQYF.

This clone was detected ten times or more. With the read ending 3 residues before the CDR3 end, the germline J gene is used to fill in that end. At the DNA level, this CDR3 is encoded by other sequences in the same sample as well. V is TRBV19 and J is TRBJ2-6; tentatively, D is TRBD2 (5 bases). The germline V and J ends were trimmed by 3 bases and 0 bases, with 12 bases remaining between them. This CDR3 has 17 amino acids. Germline V gene lookup returns CDR1 LNHDA and CDR2 SQIVND (reference sequence). The CDR3: CASSMRVGSSGANVLTF. The sequenced CDR3 bases are TGTGCCAGTAGTATGAGGGTAGGGTCCTCTGGGGCCAACGTC.

In this sample, this clone turned up many times. CDR3 DNA (partial): TGCAGTGCTAGCGAGACAGGAGTTTATGGC. Translating gives CSASETGVYG. The full-length CDR3 reads as CSASETGVYGYTF. The chain carries TRBV20-1 and TRBJ1-2; possible D gene TRBD1, 6 bases. The missing CDR3 end, 3 residues past where the read stops, is filled in from the germline J gene. This CDR3 has 13 amino acids. The germline V and J ends were trimmed by 3 bases and 5 bases, with 13 bases remaining between them. Germline assignment: CDR1 DFQATT and CDR2 SNEGSKA (reference sequence).

This clone was counted many times. The read comes to an end 3 residues before the CDR3 does, leaving the germline J gene to fill in the end. The chain combines TRBV30 with TRBJ2-7; D gene ambiguous. This CDR3 has 11 residues. The V and J ends lost 0 bases and 5 bases respectively, with 5 bases between them. The germline CDR1 and CDR2 sequences are GTSNPN and SVGIG (reference sequence). The CDR3 DNA, read in part, is TGTGCCTGGAGTGTAGGCCACGAG. Its translation is CAWSVGHE. The entire CDR3 protein is CAWSVGHEQYF.

The table lists this clone with many counts. Read coverage stops 3 residues before the CDR3 terminus; the germline J gene supplies the remainder. The chain recombines TRBV5-1 with TRBJ2-5, with TRBD1 matching over 10 bases. This CDR3 has 15 residues. Per the germline V gene, CDR1 is SGHRS and CDR2 is YFSETQ. V shed 2 bases, J shed 3 bases, and the junction held 4 bases outside the gene matches. The CDR3 bases that were read are TGCGCCAGCAGCTTATCTGGGACAGGGGAAGAGACC. Residues: CASSLSGTGEET. The complete CDR3 sequence is CASSLSGTGEETQYF.

This clone appeared many times. Sequencing ends 3 residues short of the CDR3 end; the germline J gene provides the rest. The genes are TRBV5-1 and TRBJ1-1; 8 bases line up with TRBD1. Trimming at V came to 1 base and at J to 3 bases, leaving 2 bases not matched to a gene. The length of the CDR3 is 14 residues. Germline values: CDR1 SGHRS, CDR2 YFSETQ. CDR3 DNA (partial): TGCGCCAGCAGCTTGTTACAGGGGGACACTGAA. Its translation is CASSLLQGDTE. The whole CDR3 sequence reads CASSLLQGDTEAFF.

Ten or more counts support this clone. The observed sequence ends 3 residues before the CDR3 terminus, with the missing tail filled in from the germline J gene. This chain links TRBV29-1 with TRBJ2-7; D not resolved. The V end was cut by 6 bases, the J end by 1 base, with 13 bases between. The CDR3 spans 13 residues. From germline, CDR1 is SQVTM and CDR2 ANQGSEA. The CDR3 reads CSVVDIWSYEQYF. The CDR3 bases that were read are TGCAGCGTGGTAGACATATGGTCCTACGAG.

This clone has ten or more counts. The sequenced CDR3 bases are TGTGCCAGCAGCAGCGCAGGACAGGGGGCGGCCCAAGAGACC. Its protein is CASSSAGQGAAQET. The CDR3 as a whole reads CASSSAGQGAAQETQYF. The chain recombines TRBV13 with TRBJ2-5; 11 bases line up with TRBD1. The read terminates 3 residues before the CDR3 end, so the remaining end is supplied by the germline J gene. V trimming: 5 bases; J trimming: 1 base; junction bases outside the gene matches: 9. This CDR3 is 17 amino acids long. Germline V gene sequence: CDR1 PRHDT, CDR2 FYEKMQ (reference sequence). Complete variable domain (other parts from reference TRBV13 and TRBJ2-5): AAGVIQSPRHLIKEKRETATLKCYPIPRHDTVYWYQQGPGQDPQFLISFYEKMQSDKGSIPDRFSAQQFSDYHSELNMSSLELGDSALYFCASSSAGQGAAQETQYFGPGTRLLVL.

In its sample, this clone was seen a few times. The CDR3 goes on 3 residues after the read ends, and that part is filled in from the germline J gene. This rearrangement joins TRBV5-1 to TRBJ1-1; weak D call: TRBD1 (5 bases). CDR3 length equals 14 residues. Per germline, CDR1 SGHRS and CDR2 YFSETQ. CDR3 DNA, as far as it was read: TGCGCCAGCAGCTCGGGACTAGCGGAAGAGACC. It codes for CASSSGLAEET. The entire CDR3 protein is CASSSGLAEETAFF.

Comment on this clone: With the read ending 3 residues before the CDR3 end, the germline J gene is used to fill in that end. The rearrangement uses TRBV5-1 and TRBJ2-3; 9 bases fit TRBD1. The CDR3 loop spans 14 amino acids. Trimming at V came to 6 bases and at J to 3 bases, leaving 5 bases not matched to a gene. CDR1 SGHRS and CDR2 YFSETQ come from the germline V gene. CDR3 in amino acids: CASTPGQGTDTQYF. Incomplete CDR3 DNA: TGCGCCAGCACCCCGGGACAGGGAACAGATACG. Together with reference TRBV5-1 and TRBJ2-3, the CDR3 gives the full variable domain: KAGVTQTPRYLIKTRGQQVTLSCSPISGHRSVSWYQQTPGQGLQFLFEYFSETQRNKGNFPGRFSGRQFSNSRSEMNVSTLELGDSALYLCASTPGQGTDTQYFGPGTRLTVL.